Each of the 18 T cell receptor beta chains below was sequenced from the same sample in a study of CD8+CD57+ T cells in acquired aplastic anemia. Genomic DNA provided the template from which TCR beta VDJ and CDR3 profiles were obtained. TCRdb independently ran MiXCR on the reads; one entry per CDR3 protein. The data hold about 240,000 distinct CDR3 sequences, with approximately 45% observed a single time. Patients chosen for sequencing had shown CD8+CD57+ cell expansion by flow cytometry. The sample was sorted CD4+, CD8+, or CD8+CD57+ T cells (not recorded which) from PBMCs. All receptors derive from a human donor with aplastic anemia.

The chain has TRBV25-1 and TRBJ2-7; D is uncertain. This CDR3 spans 13 amino acids. The V end lost 3 bases, the J end lost 7 bases, and 13 bases lay between the germline ends. Germline CDR1 reads MGHDK; CDR2 reads SYGVNS. In DNA form, the CDR3 reads TGTGCCAGCAGTGATACTTCGGACCGGGAGCAGTACTTC. As protein: CASSDTSDREQYF.

CDR3 residues: CASSFGGADYNEQFF. Written as DNA, the CDR3 is TGTGCCAGTAGTTTTGGGGGGGCGGACTACAATGAGCAGTTCTTC. The chain joins TRBV19 to TRBJ2-1; weak D call: TRBD2 (7 bases). This CDR3 region has 15 residues. The V and J ends lost 5 bases and 3 bases respectively, with 14 bases between them. Germline CDR1 reads LNHDA; CDR2 reads SQIVND (reference sequence). Combining the CDR3 with reference TRBV19 and TRBJ2-1 gives the whole variable domain DGGITQSPKYLFRKEGQNVTLSCEQNLNHDAMYWYRQDPGQGLRLIYYSQIVNDFQKGDIAEGYSVSREKKESFPLTVTSAQKNPTAFYLCASSFGGADYNEQFFGPGTRLTVL.

J is TRBJ1-2 and V is TRBV14; D unresolved. The CDR3 contains 13 residues. Per germline, CDR1 SGHDN and CDR2 FVKESK. V was clipped by 3 bases and J by 2 bases, with 7 bases between them. CDR3 sequence (DNA): TGTGCCAGCAGCCAGGACTTGAACTATGGCTACACCTTC. Residues: CASSQDLNYGYTF.

The chain joins TRBV10-2 to TRBJ1-1; 7 bases match TRBD1. Germline CDR1 WSHSY, CDR2 SAAADI. The CDR3 loop spans 14 amino acids. Trimming cost V 2 bases and J 0 bases; bases outside gene matches: 0. Here the CDR3 DNA reads TGCGCCAGCAGTGAGGGGACAGTGAACACTGAAGCTTTCTTT. Protein product: CASSEGTVNTEAFF.

This clonotype has a count of ten or more. The chain has TRBV5-1 and TRBJ2-1; the D gene could be TRBD1 or TRBD2 (5 bases each). V was pared by 4 bases and J by 5 bases, with 10 bases between. Germline V gene sequence: CDR1 SGHRS, CDR2 YFSETQ. The CDR3 sequence is 13 residues long. DNA of the CDR3: TGCGCCAGCAGCCGTGGGGGTCACAATGAGCAGTTCTTC. Protein: CASSRGGHNEQFF.

In its sample, this clonotype was seen many times. The genes are TRBV5-4 and TRBJ2-5; 13 nucleotides align to TRBD2. With V trimmed by 0 bases and J by 5 bases, 10 bases remained unmatched. Germline CDR1 reads SGHNT; CDR2 reads YYREEE (reference sequence). This CDR3 is 18 amino acids long. The CDR3 loop reads CASSLVSRTSGRVETQYF. Written as DNA, the CDR3 is TGTGCCAGCAGCTTGGTCAGTAGGACTAGCGGGAGAGTGGAGACCCAGTACTTC.

This clonotype appeared many times. The V call is TRBV9, the J call TRBJ2-5, with D perhaps given as TRBD1 or TRBD2 (7 bases each). In germline, CDR1 is SGDLS, CDR2 YYNGEE. Trimming took 3 bases from V and 5 from J, leaving 20 bases between them. This CDR3 contains 16 residues. This CDR3 is CASSGRDSGDWETQYF. Here the CDR3 DNA reads TGTGCCAGCAGCGGGCGGGACAGCGGGGACTGGGAGACCCAGTACTTC. The whole variable domain, remainder taken from reference TRBV9 and TRBJ2-5, is DSGVTQTPKHLITATGQRVTLRCSPRSGDLSVYWYQQSLDQGLQFLIQYYNGEERAKGNILERFSAQQFPDLHSELNLSSLELGDSALYFCASSGRDSGDWETQYFGPGTRLLVL.

This clonotype has just one count. A clone one base away is much larger, so this may be a read error. The rearrangement links TRBV6-4 to TRBJ2-1; D is perhaps TRBD1 (5 bases). Trimming stripped 3 bases from V and 3 bases from J, with 12 bases between. The CDR3 is 15 residues long. Per the germline V gene, CDR1 is MRHNA and CDR2 is SNTAGT. CDR3 DNA sequence: TGTGCCAGCAGTGATCGACAGAGCCTCTACAATGAGCAGTTCTTC. It yields the protein CASSDRQSLYNEQFF.

About this clonotype: One base away lies a much larger clone, so this may be a sequencing read error. The chain is built from TRBV6-1 and TRBJ2-1; TRBD2 agrees at 11 bases. The CDR3 length is 15 residues. Germline CDR1 is MNHNS and CDR2 is SASEGT. V was pared by 8 bases and J by 12 bases, with 15 bases of the junction left unmatched. CDR3: CASCTSGRAHDGQFF. The CDR3 region has the DNA TGTGCCAGCTGCACTAGCGGGAGAGCGCACGATGGGCAGTTCTTC.

Ten or more counts support this clonotype. The chain employs TRBV4-1 and TRBJ1-4; possibly TRBD1 for D (5 bases). The germline gives CDR1 MGHRA, CDR2 YSYEKL. Trimming took off 0 bases at V and 7 bases at J, with 15 bases between the two ends. The CDR3 has 16 residues. CDR3 nucleotides: TGCGCCAGCAGCCAAGATCTAGGAGGGGATCGTGAAAAACTGTTTTTT. It encodes CASSQDLGGDREKLFF.

This clonotype was recorded only once. This sequence joins TRBV30 and TRBJ1-4; TRBD1 might be the D (5 bases). The germline V and J ends were trimmed by 5 bases and 8 bases, with 12 bases remaining between them. CDR1 GTSNPN and CDR2 SVGIG come from the germline V gene (reference sequence). CDR3 size: 12 residues. The CDR3 bases are TGTGCCTGGGGGGGACGTGAGGAAAAACTGTTTTTT. Translating gives CAWGGREEKLFF. Complete variable domain (other parts from reference TRBV30 and TRBJ1-4): SQTIHQWPATLVQPVGSPLSLECTVEGTSNPNLYWYRQAAGRGLQLLFYSVGIGQISSEVPQNLSASRPQDRQFILSSKKLLLSDSGFYLCAWGGREEKLFFGSGTQLSVL.

This clonotype was found a few times. This chain connects TRBV6-1 to TRBJ1-2, with 10 positions matching TRBD1. Germline V gene sequence: CDR1 MNHNS, CDR2 SASEGT. This CDR3 comprises 15 residues. J gave up 4 bases and V 5 bases, and 7 bases lay outside the gene matches. The CDR3, as DNA: TGTGCCAGCAGTCTTGGGACAGGGGAGTTCTATGGCTACACCTTC. The encoded protein is CASSLGTGEFYGYTF.

This clonotype was counted ten times or more. DNA of the CDR3: TGTGCCACCAGTAGAGGACGGGGCAATGAGCAGTTCTTC. Amino acids: CATSRGRGNEQFF. This chain links TRBV24-1 with TRBJ2-1, with a tentative D call TRBD2 (5 bases). The germline CDR1 and CDR2 sequences are KGHDR and SFDVKD. V lost 6 bases and J 6 bases, leaving 11 bases between the germline ends. This CDR3 is built from 13 residues.

This clonotype was detected ten times or more. The CDR3 sequence is CATTQAGGHNEQFF. CDR3 nucleotides: TGTGCCACCACTCAAGCGGGAGGGCACAATGAGCAGTTCTTC. The chain uses TRBV12-3 or TRBV12-4 and TRBJ2-1, with 10 positions matching TRBD2. V gave up 10 bases and J gave up 5 bases; unmatched junction bases: 8. This CDR3 has 14 residues.

V and J are TRBV15 and TRBJ2-3; 11 bases align to TRBD1. CDR1 LNHNV and CDR2 YYDKDF come from the germline V gene (reference sequence). The CDR3 runs to 17 residues. The junction had 6 bases not matched to a gene; V was cut back by 0 bases and J by 4 bases. The CDR3 is CATSREGDRGIADTQYF. The CDR3 bases are TGTGCCACCAGCAGAGAGGGGGACAGGGGGATCGCAGATACGCAGTATTTT.

The V call is TRBV10-3, the J call TRBJ1-3; D unresolved. This CDR3 contains 14 residues. Per germline, CDR1 ENHRY and CDR2 SYGVKD. The ends were cut back, 3 bases at V and 0 bases at J, with 6 bases in the middle. The CDR3 protein is CAISDGLSGNTIYF. The DNA for the CDR3 is TGTGCCATCAGTGATGGGCTCTCTGGAAACACCATATATTTT.

CDR3 DNA: TGTGCCAGCAGTTTCAGGACTAGCGGGAGTGGATGCGAGCAGTACTTC. Protein product: CASSFRTSGSGCEQYF. The chain combines TRBV28 with TRBJ2-7; TRBD2 matches 13 bases. With V trimmed by 3 bases and J by 6 bases, 8 bases remained unmatched. Per germline, CDR1 MDHEN and CDR2 SYDVKM. This CDR3 has 16 residues.

In this sample, this clonotype turned up many times. V gene TRBV4-2 combines with J gene TRBJ2-7; no definite D call. Germline CDR1 reads LGHNA; CDR2 reads YNFKEQ. Trimming stripped 0 bases from V and 4 bases from J, with 7 bases between. The CDR3 extends over 13 amino acids. The CDR3 nucleotides read TGTGCCAGCAGCCAAGAGGTCGATTACGAGCAGTACTTC. Translated, it gives CASSQEVDYEQYF.